The next 28 T cell receptor beta chains were all read from a single sample in a study of Graves' ophthalmopathy and Graves' hyperthyroidism. The authors amplified TCR beta CDR3 regions from RNA transcripts. Second-round multiplex PCR came after a first-round RT-PCR that employed HTBI primers. One entry per CDR3 protein, called by TCRdb with MiXCR from the multiplex PCR reads. Among hundreds of thousands of distinct CDR3 sequences, about 15% were seen once, and the ten largest hold 9.5% to 10%. The sample was blood. These receptor sequences come from a woman aged 30 to 39 with Graves' ophthalmopathy.

This clonotype was seen a handful of times. The chain couples TRBV6-1 to TRBJ2-7, with a possible D match to TRBD2 (5 bases). The V end lost 7 bases, the J end lost 5 bases, and 18 bases lay between the germline ends. Looked up from germline, CDR1 is MNHNS and CDR2 is SASEGT. The CDR3 is 14 residues long. Written as DNA, the CDR3 is TGTGCCAGCATAGAGGACGGACTTCGACACGAGCAGTACTTC. It translates to CASIEDGLRHEQYF.

There are many counts of this clonotype. The rearrangement links TRBV15 to TRBJ1-1, with D possibly matching TRBD1 (6 bases). The CDR3 is 12 amino acids. Trimming took off 0 bases at V and 10 bases at J, with 9 bases between the two ends. Germline V lookup: CDR1 LNHNV, CDR2 YYDKDF (reference sequence). The CDR3: CATSREGAGAFF. CDR3 nucleotides: TGTGCCACCAGCAGAGAGGGGGCTGGAGCTTTCTTT.

This clonotype was seen many times. The gene calls are TRBV6-1 and TRBJ2-5; 9 bases fit TRBD2. Germline values: CDR1 MNHNS, CDR2 SASEGT. The trim removed 6 bases at V and 5 bases at J, leaving 4 bases unmatched. This CDR3 has 13 residues. CDR3: CASRASGTETQYF. CDR3 DNA: TGTGCCAGCAGGGCTAGCGGGACGGAGACCCAGTACTTC.

This clonotype was counted between two and nine times. The V call is TRBV20-1, the J call TRBJ1-2, with 7 bases identical to TRBD1. The length of the CDR3 is 14 residues. Germline CDR1 DFQATT, CDR2 SNEGSKA (reference sequence). V trimming: 4 bases; J trimming: 2 bases; junction bases outside the gene matches: 7. CDR3 sequence reads: CSAILDRVNYGYTF. CDR3 sequence (DNA): TGCAGTGCTATACTCGACAGGGTGAACTATGGCTACACCTTC.

This clonotype came up many times. The chain employs TRBV6-5 and TRBJ1-2, with D uncertain. CDR3 size: 14 residues. Germline V CDR1 and CDR2: MNHEY, SVGAGI. V lost 7 bases to trimming and J lost 5 bases, with 17 bases between them. The CDR3 loop is CASKFGGSRYGYTF. The CDR3 nucleotides read TGTGCCAGCAAGTTTGGAGGGTCTAGGTATGGCTACACCTTC.

This clonotype was found many times. The V and J genes are TRBV12-5 and TRBJ1-2; no definite D call. The CDR3 length is 17 residues. Trimming cost V 0 bases and J 5 bases, with 19 bases left between them. Germline CDR1 LGHNT, CDR2 FRNRAP. The CDR3 reads CASGLVPSETRVYGYTF. The CDR3 nucleotides read TGTGCTAGTGGTTTGGTACCTTCGGAGACAAGGGTATATGGCTACACCTTC.

This clonotype was detected a few times. The chain combines TRBV20-1 with TRBJ2-7, with TRBD2 matching over 15 bases. The CDR3 is made up of 19 amino acids. V lost 2 bases to trimming and J lost 2 bases; unmatched junction nucleotides: 13. Germline V gene lookup returns CDR1 DFQATT and CDR2 SNEGSKA (reference sequence). CDR3 nucleotides: TGCAGTGCTAGATTCTTTAGGGGACTAGCGGGAGGACATACCTACGAGCAGTACTTC. This sequence encodes CSARFFRGLAGGHTYEQYF.

The V call is TRBV7-3, the J call TRBJ2-5; no clear D. The CDR3 spans 14 residues. In germline, CDR1 is SGHTA, CDR2 FQGTGA. Trimming removed 2 bases at V and 2 bases at J, with 9 bases between. For the CDR3, the DNA is TGTGCCAGCAGCTTATTTCCGGCACAAGAGACCCAGTACTTC. Translation gives CASSLFPAQETQYF.

This clonotype has ten or more counts. The chain has TRBV6-1 and TRBJ1-4; D gene ambiguous. The germline V and J ends were trimmed by 6 bases and 5 bases, with 10 bases remaining between them. The CDR3 loop spans 13 amino acids. Per the germline V gene, CDR1 is MNHNS and CDR2 is SASEGT. CDR3 in amino acids: CASRRDGNEKLFF. CDR3 bases: TGTGCCAGCAGGAGGGATGGCAATGAAAAACTGTTTTTT.

Ten or more counts support this clonotype. The V call is TRBV5-1, the J call TRBJ2-2; possible D gene TRBD1, 5 bases. Trimming left V 0 bases short and J 1 base short, with 13 bases between. The germline V gene has CDR1 SGHRS and CDR2 YFSETQ. The CDR3 consists of 17 residues. As DNA, the CDR3 is TGCGCCAGCAGCTTGGCCCTGGACACGGTGAACACCGGGGAGCTGTTTTTT. Amino acid sequence: CASSLALDTVNTGELFF.

The chain recombines TRBV11-2 with TRBJ1-1; 10 bases are shared with TRBD1. CDR3 size: 14 residues. Germline CDR1 SGHAT, CDR2 FQNNGV. The V gene end was trimmed by 5 bases and the J gene end by 4 bases; junction bases not matched to a gene: 4. The CDR3: CASSVGQGGTEAFF. The CDR3 nucleotides are TGTGCCAGCAGCGTCGGACAGGGGGGCACTGAAGCTTTCTTT.

The chain combines TRBV29-1 with TRBJ1-1; D not resolved. The CDR3 loop spans 13 amino acids. V was pared by 3 bases and J by 3 bases, with 11 bases between. CDR1 and CDR2 from the germline V gene are SQVTM and ANQGSEA. The CDR3 sequence: CSVESWADTEAFF. The CDR3 nucleotides read TGCAGCGTTGAGTCCTGGGCTGACACTGAAGCTTTCTTT. Drawing the rest from reference TRBV29-1 and TRBJ1-1, the complete variable domain is SAVISQKPSRDICQRGTSLTIQCQVDSQVTMMFWYRQQPGQSLTLIATANQGSEATYESGFVIDKFPISRPNLTFSTLTVSNMSPEDSSIYLCSVESWADTEAFFGQGTRLTVV.

The CDR3 coding sequence is TGTGCCAGCAGCCTAACGGGGGGAGCTGGAACGGACACCATATATTTT. Its translation: CASSLTGGAGTDTIYF. This chain links TRBV7-2 with TRBJ1-3; tentative D call: TRBD1 (5 bases). The germline V and J ends were trimmed by 5 bases and 8 bases, with 22 bases remaining between them. Germline V gene lookup returns CDR1 SGHTA and CDR2 FQGNSA. The CDR3 runs 16 residues.

In this sample, this clonotype turned up many times. The chain carries TRBV6-1 and TRBJ1-2; TRBD1 agrees at 7 bases. Germline V gives CDR1 MNHNS, CDR2 SASEGT. The V and J ends lost 0 bases and 4 bases, in that order; junction bases with no gene match: 8. This CDR3 region has 16 residues. CDR3 amino acids: CASSEALLTGLYGYTF. The DNA of the CDR3 is TGTGCCAGCAGTGAAGCGCTTCTGACAGGGCTCTATGGCTACACCTTC.

The chain links TRBV11-3 to TRBJ2-1, with 13 bases matching TRBD2. V was clipped by 5 bases and J by 8 bases; unmatched bases: 9. This CDR3 is 16 amino acids long. Germline V lookup: CDR1 SGHNT, CDR2 YENEEA. CDR3 loop: CASSPRTSGSWDEQFF. The CDR3, as DNA: TGTGCCAGCAGCCCCCGGACTAGCGGGAGTTGGGATGAGCAGTTCTTC. The variable domain in full, with the rest retrieved from reference TRBV11-3 and TRBJ2-1, is EAGVVQSPRYKIIEKKQPVAFWCNPISGHNTLYWYLQNLGQGPELLIRYENEEAVDDSQLPKDRFSAERLKGVDSTLKIQPAELGDSAVYLCASSPRTSGSWDEQFFGPGTRLTVL.

This clonotype was found many times. The V call is TRBV28, the J call TRBJ1-1; perhaps TRBD1 as D (5 bases). Germline assignment: CDR1 MDHEN and CDR2 SYDVKM. V lost 5 bases and J 7 bases, leaving 20 bases between the germline ends. This CDR3 comprises 15 residues. CDR3: CASSPGHLGPLEAFF. In DNA form, the CDR3 reads TGTGCCAGCAGTCCCGGACACCTTGGCCCCCTTGAAGCTTTCTTT.

This clonotype occurred many times. The chain recombines TRBV30 with TRBJ2-5; TRBD2 might be the D (6 bases). The CDR3 length is 15 residues. V was clipped by 4 bases and J by 1 base, with 16 bases between them. Germline CDR1 and CDR2: GTSNPN and SVGIG (reference sequence). This chain's CDR3 is CAWTKPGLLQETQYF. DNA for the CDR3: TGTGCCTGGACGAAACCGGGACTTCTCCAAGAGACCCAGTACTTC.

The genes are TRBV6-5 and TRBJ2-2; D is perhaps TRBD2 (6 bases). Germline V gene sequence: CDR1 MNHEY, CDR2 SVGAGI. CDR3 length equals 14 residues. V lost 1 base, J lost 6 bases, and 9 bases lay in between. Here the CDR3 reads CASSYFGGAGELFF. The CDR3 DNA follows: TGTGCCAGCAGTTACTTCGGGGGAGCCGGGGAGCTGTTTTTT.

The J gene is TRBJ2-7, the V gene TRBV11-2; D may match TRBD1 or TRBD2 (6 bases each). Trimming stripped 8 bases from V and 2 bases from J, with 28 bases between. Germline V gives CDR1 SGHAT, CDR2 FQNNGV. This CDR3 region has 18 residues. Here the CDR3 DNA reads TGTGCCAGCTCTCCAGACAGGTGGCATGGGAGGAAGGCCTACGAGCAGTACTTC. It translates to CASSPDRWHGRKAYEQYF.

This clonotype was picked up many times. The CDR3 spells CASSEALLQAGNTIYF. Written as DNA, the CDR3 is TGTGCCAGCAGTGAAGCGCTTCTCCAGGCTGGAAACACCATATATTTT. The chain is built from TRBV6-1 and TRBJ1-3; no clear D gene. Germline lookup yields CDR1 MNHNS and CDR2 SASEGT. With 0 bases removed from V and 2 bases from J, the gap between germline ends came to 11 bases. This CDR3 spans 16 amino acids.

This clonotype appeared a few times. The chain uses TRBV6-1 and TRBJ2-5, with 7 bases that match TRBD2. Germline assignment: CDR1 MNHNS and CDR2 SASEGT. Germline trimming cut 5 bases from V and 5 bases from J; bases unmatched to any gene: 14. The CDR3 runs to 16 residues. In nucleotides, the CDR3 is TGTGCCAGCAGTACCTTAGCGGGCGCGCTGGGGGAGACCCAGTACTTC. This translates into CASSTLAGALGETQYF.

This clonotype appeared a few times. The gene calls are TRBV6-1 and TRBJ2-2; no firm D call. The CDR3 is 12 residues long. From germline, CDR1 is MNHNS and CDR2 SASEGT. Trimming pared 7 bases from V and 5 bases from J, leaving 8 bases between. The CDR3 is CASKGFTGELFF. For the CDR3, the DNA is TGTGCCAGCAAGGGTTTTACCGGGGAGCTGTTTTTT.

This clonotype has at least ten counts. This chain connects TRBV5-1 to TRBJ1-1; D is unclear. Germline V gives CDR1 SGHRS, CDR2 YFSETQ. This CDR3 spans 15 amino acids. Between the trimmed V and J ends, which lost 4 bases and 0 bases, there was a span of 13 bases. The chain's CDR3 is CASSTKGPMNTEAFF. The CDR3 DNA reads TGCGCCAGCAGCACCAAAGGGCCCATGAACACTGAAGCTTTCTTT.

V usage is TRBV15 and J usage is TRBJ2-7, with a possible D match to TRBD1 (6 bases). The CDR3 runs to 14 residues. The germline V and J ends were trimmed by 1 base and 5 bases, with 12 bases remaining between them. Looked up from germline, CDR1 is LNHNV and CDR2 is YYDKDF (reference sequence). The CDR3 DNA follows: TGTGCCACCAGCAGAGTTGGGGGCGAGGACGAGCAGTACTTC. Translation gives CATSRVGGEDEQYF.

This clonotype has ten or more counts. The rearrangement links TRBV12-5 to TRBJ2-7, with TRBD1 identical over 9 bases. Germline V gives CDR1 LGHNT, CDR2 FRNRAP. CDR3 length: 14 amino acids. V gave up 3 bases and J gave up 4 bases; unmatched junction bases: 4. The CDR3 loop is CASGLRQGGYEQYF. CDR3 bases: TGTGCTAGTGGTTTAAGACAGGGGGGGTACGAGCAGTACTTC.

There are many counts of this clonotype. The chain carries TRBV6-1 and TRBJ1-5; no reliable D call. This CDR3 contains 14 residues. The V and J ends lost 4 bases and 1 base respectively, with 8 bases between them. Germline V lookup: CDR1 MNHNS, CDR2 SASEGT. CDR3 nucleotides: TGTGCCAGCAGTGGAATGGGGAGCAATCAGCCCCAGCATTTT. Translated, it gives CASSGMGSNQPQHF.

There are many counts of this clonotype. V is TRBV19 and J is TRBJ1-2; 7 nucleotides match TRBD1. CDR1 is LNHDA and CDR2 is SQIVND in the germline V gene (reference sequence). Germline trimming cut 4 bases from V and 0 bases from J; bases unmatched to any gene: 5. The CDR3 covers 15 residues. The DNA for the CDR3 is TGTGCCAGTAGTAGTCCTGGGACAGCTAACTATGGCTACACCTTC. Encoded protein: CASSSPGTANYGYTF.

This clonotype was detected ten times or more. The chain combines TRBV12-3 or TRBV12-4 with TRBJ1-1; unclear D gene. V was pared by 9 bases and J by 1 base, with 12 bases between. The CDR3 runs to 13 residues. CDR3 protein: CASGLGQNTEAFF. The CDR3 DNA sequence: TGTGCCAGTGGTCTGGGCCAGAACACTGAAGCTTTCTTT.